These 10 T cell receptor beta chains share one sample of origin, sequenced in a study of cytomegalovirus exposure and HLA in healthy donors. This PCR relied on a set of 60 Vbeta primers and 13 Jbeta primers. Libraries were prepared by immunoSEQ multiplex PCR; TCRdb keeps only in-frame clonotypes and omits some of them. The table includes tens of thousands of clones, roughly 85% detected once. The sequencing input was PBMCs. The origin of the receptors is a young man in good health and CMV-seronegative.

The chain carries TRBV21-1 and TRBJ1-1. TRBV21-1 represents a pseudogene. CDR3 size: 13 residues. CDR3 sequence reads: CASTDRDATEAFF. In nucleotides, the CDR3 is TGTGCCAGCACGGATCGGGATGCCACTGAAGCTTTCTTT.

This chain uses TRBV4-3 with TRBJ1-5, with a tentative D call TRBD1 (6 bases). V was shortened by 2 bases and J by 9 bases, with 26 bases between the two germline ends. The CDR3 runs to 18 residues. CDR1 and CDR2 from the germline V gene are LGHNA and YSLEER. The CDR3 DNA reads as TGCGCCAGCAGCCAATCCCCTATTGGGGGGGCACAAGGTACGCCCCAGCATTTT. Encoded protein: CASSQSPIGGAQGTPQHF.

The chain employs TRBV7-2 and TRBJ2-2, with D possibly TRBD2 on 7 matching bases. The CDR3 contains 17 residues. The germline gives CDR1 SGHTA, CDR2 FQGNSA. The germline V and J ends were trimmed by 5 bases and 4 bases, with 20 bases remaining between them. Here the CDR3 reads CASSRGSLRGGTGELFF. CDR3 DNA: TGTGCCAGCAGCCGAGGGTCCTTGAGGGGGGGCACCGGGGAGCTGTTTTTT.

V is TRBV10-2 and J is TRBJ2-2; D not certain. Germline CDR1 reads WSHSY; CDR2 reads SAAADI. V was trimmed by 5 bases and J by 3 bases, leaving 7 bases between them. The CDR3 totals 13 residues. The CDR3 is CASSLHDTGELFF. The CDR3 bases are TGCGCCAGCAGTTTACACGACACCGGGGAGCTGTTTTTT.

This clone was counted only a few times. The chain uses TRBV10-3 and TRBJ2-7; TRBD2 aligns across 9 bases. Germline CDR1 reads ENHRY; CDR2 reads SYGVKD. The junction had 6 bases not matched to a gene; V was cut back by 7 bases and J by 2 bases. The CDR3 contains 14 residues. CDR3 amino acids: CAINGASGAYEQYF. The CDR3 region has the DNA TGTGCCATCAACGGCGCTAGCGGGGCCTACGAGCAGTACTTC.

This clone was seen only a few times. The chain is built from TRBV4-1 and TRBJ1-2, with 10 nucleotides matching TRBD1. Trimming took 2 bases from V and 8 from J; bases not matched to a gene: 8. CDR3 length: 15 residues. Germline CDR1 reads MGHRA; CDR2 reads YSYEKL. CDR3 residues: CASSQPHGTGEGYTF. In DNA form, the CDR3 reads TGCGCCAGCAGCCAACCCCACGGGACAGGGGAAGGCTACACCTTC.

This clone was picked up a small number of times. In DNA, the CDR3 is TGTGCCAGCTCACCACCGAGTCGGGCGGGGGGCTATGGCTACACCTTC. It encodes CASSPPSRAGGYGYTF. The chain is built from TRBV18 and TRBJ1-2, with D maybe TRBD1 (5 bases). V dropped 0 bases and J dropped 4 bases, with 15 bases sitting between them. CDR1 and CDR2 (germline): KGHSH, LQKENI. CDR3 length: 16 residues. The full variable domain, its missing parts supplied by reference TRBV18 and TRBJ1-2, is NAGVMQNPRHLVRRRGQEARLRCSPMKGHSHVYWYRQLPEEGLKFMVYLQKENIIDESGMPKERFSAEFPKEGPSILRIQQVVRGDSAAYFCASSPPSRAGGYGYTFGSGTRLTVV.

The rearrangement uses TRBV7-9 and TRBJ2-7; 7 bases line up with TRBD1. Germline V CDR1 and CDR2: SEHNR, FQNEAQ (reference sequence). The J segment lost 4 bases and the V segment lost 4 bases, leaving 10 bases of the junction unmatched. The CDR3 contains 15 residues. The CDR3 DNA sequence: TGTGCCAGCAGCTCTAGACAGGGTTTCGATTACGAGCAGTACTTC. Amino acid sequence: CASSSRQGFDYEQYF.

V usage is TRBV2 and J usage is TRBJ2-7, with 8 bases fitting TRBD2. Germline CDR1 is SNHLY and CDR2 is FYNNEI. CDR3 length: 13 residues. The J segment lost 0 bases and the V segment lost 8 bases, leaving 3 bases of the junction unmatched. The CDR3 protein is CASAGGNSYEQYF. CDR3 in DNA: TGTGCCAGCGCGGGAGGTAACTCCTACGAGCAGTACTTC. Full variable domain (missing parts from reference TRBV2 and TRBJ2-7): EPEVTQTPSHQVTQMGQEVILRCVPISNHLYFYWYRQILGQKVEFLVSFYNNEISEKSEIFDDQFSVERPDGSNFTLKIRSTKLEDSAMYFCASAGGNSYEQYFGPGTRLTVT.

Note on this clone: A read error may produce the germline difference seen at one junction end. This rearrangement joins TRBV7-6 to TRBJ2-2, with TRBD2 as a possible D gene (5 bases). The CDR3 has 15 residues. CDR1 and CDR2 from the germline V gene are SGHVS and FNYEAQ. The CDR3 reads CSSSAPTGGTGELFF. The CDR3 DNA reads TGTTCCAGCAGCGCCCCCACCGGCGGGACCGGGGAGCTGTTTTTT.